The sequence of this T cell receptor beta chain was determined in a study of beta chain features in type 1 diabetes. Study conclusions and caveats: In all four CD4+ subsets, TCRB CDR3 length was significantly, moderately reduced in type 1 diabetes.

Every single donor gave one heparinised blood draw, and these averaged about 116 mL. Germline-derived CDR1 and CDR2 are SQVTM and ANQGSEA. The CDR3 extends over 14 amino acids. V was pared by 4 bases and J by 5 bases, with 15 bases between. Comment on this clone: Its matching antigen is unknown.

All of the isolated RNA was reverse transcribed, so expressed TCRB transcripts were sequenced. TCRdb's copy holds only in-frame clones and misses some; the assay was immunoSEQ multiplex PCR. The sample consists of approximately 26,000 clones, approximately 65% of them appearing once. This receptor was identified in a woman in her 30s with type 1 diabetes. The sequenced material came from Tregs from blood. The chain recombines TRBV29-1 with TRBJ2-1, with a possible D match to TRBD1 (5 bases). CDR3 sequence reads: CSVVRGLADNEQFF. CDR3 coding DNA: TGCAGCGTTGTTAGGGGCCTGGCGGACAATGAGCAGTTCTTC.